Sequencing of this T cell receptor beta chain was carried out in a study of CD8+CD57+ T cells in acquired aplastic anemia. On the study more broadly: Yields of DNA that came from sorted CD4+ and CD8+ cells averaged 3.2 ug. Whole-study findings and limits: Patients and controls had in common approximately 29 CD8+ CDR3 sequences. Controls and patients did not differ significantly in CD8+ Simpson's diversity.

For this clonotype: Antigen specificity is unknown.

The germline CDR1 and CDR2 sequences are ENHRY and SYGVKD. This CDR3 is built from 15 residues. Deletions cut 2 bases from V and 0 bases from J, with 8 bases between. Individuals selected for sequencing had exhibited CD8+CD57+ cell expansion on flow cytometry. No patient had been given any therapy when blood was sampled. It was genomic DNA that served as the template for profiling TCR beta VDJ and CDR3. Using its own MiXCR run on the reads, TCRdb lists one record per CDR3 protein. The repertoire consists of about 98,000 distinct CDR3 sequences, with around 68% occurring once and the leading ten covering 65%.

The V and J genes are TRBV10-3 and TRBJ2-1, with D perhaps TRBD1 (5 bases). This receptor was taken from a human donor with aplastic anemia. Sequenced material: sorted CD4+, CD8+, or CD8+CD57+ T cells (not recorded which) from PBMCs. The CDR3 nucleotides are TGTGCCATCAGTGAGGGGGCGAGCTCCTACAATGAGCAGTTCTTC. It yields the protein CAISEGASSYNEQFF.